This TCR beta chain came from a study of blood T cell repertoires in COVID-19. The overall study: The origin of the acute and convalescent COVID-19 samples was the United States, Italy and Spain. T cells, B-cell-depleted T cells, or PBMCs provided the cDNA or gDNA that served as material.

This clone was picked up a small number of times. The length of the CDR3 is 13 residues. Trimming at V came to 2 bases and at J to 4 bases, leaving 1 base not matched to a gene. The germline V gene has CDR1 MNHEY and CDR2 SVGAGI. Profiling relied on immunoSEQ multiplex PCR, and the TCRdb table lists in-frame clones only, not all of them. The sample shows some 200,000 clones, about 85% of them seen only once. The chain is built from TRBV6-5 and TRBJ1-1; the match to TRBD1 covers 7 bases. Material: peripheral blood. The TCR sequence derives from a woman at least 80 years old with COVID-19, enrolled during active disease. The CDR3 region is CASSYPGGTEAFF. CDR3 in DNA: TGTGCCAGCAGTTACCCAGGGGGCACTGAAGCTTTCTTT.